The clone carrying this T cell receptor (beta chain) was seen a few times. These data come from a study of control samples from healthy donors and cancer patients. Assay: immunoSEQ multiplex PCR; the TCRdb copy retains only in-frame clones and omits some. The sample includes about 270,000 clones, approximately 80% of them seen just once. The V and J ends lost 4 bases and 3 bases respectively, with 11 bases between them. The CDR3 is 14 amino acids. Germline loops: CDR1 SGHRS, CDR2 YFSETQ. The chain couples TRBV5-1 to TRBJ2-1, with D possibly being TRBD1 (5 bases). The specimen was PBMCs. The sequence was obtained from a woman in her sixties or seventies with lung cancer. CDR3 in DNA: TGCGCCAGCAGCGAAGGGGCGAACTACAATGAGCAGTTCTTC. Its translation: CASSEGANYNEQFF.